The clone carrying this TCR beta chain was observed once. This record belongs to a study of blood T cell repertoires in COVID-19. Across the study: COVID-19 samples, acute and convalescent, were from the United States, Italy and Spain. Sample material is recorded as cDNA or gDNA derived from T cells, B-cell-depleted T cells, or PBMCs.

Recruits, aged roughly 18 to 95 years, lived in 20 to 30 US areas. Individuals in the exposed group had encountered a COVID-19 case within 2 weeks preceding study entry. V lost 3 bases, J lost 0 bases, and 12 bases lay in between. Germline-derived CDR1 and CDR2 are MNHEY and SMNVEV (reference sequence). This CDR3 contains 15 residues. The protocol was immunoSEQ multiplex PCR, while the TCRdb copy is restricted to in-frame clones and leaves out a portion. The repertoire consists of about 200,000 clones, with roughly 84% occurring once and the leading ten covering around 3.1%. Sequencing was carried out using PBMCs or T cells enriched from blood (not recorded which). This receptor was taken from a woman aged 30 to 39 who had been exposed to COVID-19. The J gene is TRBJ2-7, the V gene TRBV27, with D perhaps TRBD2 (5 bases). CDR3 in amino acids: CASSLIFEGSYEQYF. The CDR3 DNA sequence: TGTGCCAGCAGTTTGATTTTCGAGGGCTCCTACGAGCAGTACTTC.